Below, 32 T cell receptor beta chains from the same sample are listed, as sequenced in a study of blood T cell repertoires in COVID-19. Here immunoSEQ multiplex PCR was the method, and the copy in TCRdb shows in-frame clones only, minus some. Of some 230,000 clones listed, 70% to 90% were seen once; the top ten hold around 1%. The material sequenced was peripheral blood. The source is a man aged 35-49 years with acute or convalescent COVID-19.

This clone appeared a single time. The chain is built from TRBV5-4 and TRBJ1-2, with 8 nucleotides matching TRBD1. The CDR3 runs to 14 residues. Germline assignment: CDR1 SGHNT and CDR2 YYREEE (reference sequence). The V and J ends lost 4 bases and 4 bases, in that order; junction bases with no gene match: 6. CDR3 residues: CASSPDRAGYGYTF. CDR3 nucleotide sequence: TGTGCCAGCAGCCCGGACAGGGCGGGCTATGGCTACACCTTC.

The chain combines TRBV2 with TRBJ2-1, with D unclear. CDR1 is SNHLY and CDR2 is FYNNEI in the germline V gene. This CDR3 contains 13 residues. Trimming removed 2 bases from V and 15 bases from J, with 17 bases in between. CDR3 in DNA: TGTGCCAGCAGTGAATATAGGAGTGTGAGAGGGTTCTTC. This codes for CASSEYRSVRGFF. The full variable domain, rest sourced from reference TRBV2 and TRBJ2-1, is EPEVTQTPSHQVTQMGQEVILRCVPISNHLYFYWYRQILGQKVEFLVSFYNNEISEKSEIFDDQFSVERPDGSNFTLKIRSTKLEDSAMYFCASSEYRSVRGFFGPGTRLTVL.

The chain employs TRBV6-2 or TRBV6-3 and TRBJ2-7, with D perhaps TRBD2 (5 bases). There are 13 residues in the CDR3. V was clipped by 3 bases and J by 3 bases, with 9 bases between them. Per germline, CDR1 MNHEY and CDR2 SVGEGT. The CDR3: CASSYDGNYEQYF. The CDR3 DNA reads as TGTGCCAGCAGTTATGACGGGAACTACGAGCAGTACTTC.

The J gene is TRBJ1-4, the V gene TRBV3-1 (or the pseudogene TRBV3-2); D is ambiguous. CDR3 length equals 13 residues. The V and J ends lost 0 bases and 7 bases respectively, with 6 bases between them. From germline, CDR1 is LGHDT and CDR2 YNNKEL (reference sequence). CDR3 nucleotide sequence: TGTGCCAGCAGCCAAGATAAGAGTGAAAAACTGTTTTTT. The encoded protein is CASSQDKSEKLFF.

The rearrangement uses TRBV9 and TRBJ1-6, with no clear D. Germline CDR1 is SGDLS and CDR2 is YYNGEE. The CDR3 sequence is 14 residues long. V gave up 0 bases and J gave up 10 bases, with 11 bases separating them. The CDR3 DNA follows: TGTGCCAGCAGCGTAGACGTCACTCAATCACCCCTCCACTTT. It encodes CASSVDVTQSPLHF.

The rearrangement uses TRBV5-4 and TRBJ1-1; 7 bases are a match to TRBD1. CDR1 is SGHNT and CDR2 is YYREEE in the germline V gene (reference sequence). The CDR3 sequence is 13 residues long. V shed 3 bases, J shed 6 bases, and the junction held 5 bases outside the gene matches. The CDR3 here is CASSSTGPAEAFF. Written as DNA, the CDR3 is TGTGCCAGCAGCTCGACAGGGCCCGCTGAAGCTTTCTTT.

This chain joins TRBV19 and TRBJ1-1, with D possibly being TRBD1 (5 bases). The ends were cut back, 10 bases at V and 2 bases at J, with 11 bases in the middle. Germline CDR1 LNHDA, CDR2 SQIVND (reference sequence). There are 12 residues in the CDR3. CDR3 protein: CATIQVNTEAFF. The CDR3 nucleotides are TGTGCCACCATACAGGTAAACACTGAAGCTTTCTTT. Supplemented by reference TRBV19 and TRBJ1-1, the full variable domain reads DGGITQSPKYLFRKEGQNVTLSCEQNLNHDAMYWYRQDPGQGLRLIYYSQIVNDFQKGDIAEGYSVSREKKESFPLTVTSAQKNPTAFYLCATIQVNTEAFFGQGTRLTVV.

The genes are TRBV5-1 and TRBJ1-2; D is perhaps TRBD1 (6 bases). The CDR3 runs 13 residues. Looked up from germline, CDR1 is SGHRS and CDR2 is YFSETQ. Between the trimmed V and J ends, which lost 0 bases and 5 bases, there was a span of 8 bases. In DNA form, the CDR3 reads TGCGCCAGCAGCTTGGAGGGGGAGTATGGCTACACCTTC. Translating gives CASSLEGEYGYTF.

This rearrangement joins TRBV5-6 to TRBJ2-2; 12 bases are a match to TRBD1. The germline V gene has CDR1 SGHDT and CDR2 YYEEEE. V shed 2 bases and J 6 bases; nucleotides not matched to a gene: 8. This CDR3 region has 17 residues. CDR3 amino acids: CASSFGPGQGAAGELFF. The CDR3 DNA reads TGTGCCAGCAGCTTTGGCCCGGGACAGGGGGCTGCCGGGGAGCTGTTTTTT.

The rearrangement uses TRBV9 and TRBJ1-4; 7 positions agree with TRBD1. Germline CDR1 and CDR2: SGDLS and YYNGEE. The CDR3 is made up of 15 amino acids. After removal of 0 bases from V and 6 bases from J, the junction contained 5 bases not matched to a gene. The CDR3 spells CASSVGGQWDEKLFF. CDR3 nucleotide sequence: TGTGCCAGCAGCGTAGGGGGACAGTGGGATGAAAAACTGTTTTTT.

V usage is TRBV19 and J usage is TRBJ1-5; possible D gene TRBD1, 6 bases. This CDR3 contains 13 residues. Germline CDR1 is LNHDA and CDR2 is SQIVND (reference sequence). Trimming removed 9 bases from V and 2 bases from J, with 11 bases in between. CDR3 bases: TGTGCCAGCAAAAGACAGGGCAATCAGCCCCAGCATTTT. Translating gives CASKRQGNQPQHF. Full variable domain (outside the CDR3, taken from reference TRBV19 and TRBJ1-5): DGGITQSPKYLFRKEGQNVTLSCEQNLNHDAMYWYRQDPGQGLRLIYYSQIVNDFQKGDIAEGYSVSREKKESFPLTVTSAQKNPTAFYLCASKRQGNQPQHFGDGTRLSIL.

The chain is built from TRBV7-2 and TRBJ1-2; 7 nucleotides align to TRBD1. Germline CDR1 and CDR2: SGHTA and FQGNSA. The V segment lost 5 bases and the J segment 8 bases; nucleotides outside the gene matches: 5. The CDR3 sequence is 12 residues long. The chain's CDR3 is CASSNRGRGYTF. The DNA for the CDR3 is TGTGCCAGCAGCAATAGGGGGCGAGGCTACACCTTC.

V gene TRBV10-3 combines with J gene TRBJ1-1; 8 bases match TRBD1. With 7 bases clipped from V and 5 bases from J, the junction kept 6 bases outside the gene matches. The V gene's germline CDR1 is ENHRY and CDR2 SYGVKD. The CDR3 has 13 amino acids. CDR3 loop: CAINQGAGTEAFF. The DNA of the CDR3 is TGTGCCATCAACCAGGGGGCTGGGACTGAAGCTTTCTTT.

The rearrangement joins TRBV27 to TRBJ1-1; TRBD1 is a possible D gene (5 bases). Germline V gene sequence: CDR1 MNHEY, CDR2 SMNVEV (reference sequence). The CDR3 length is 15 residues. Deletions cut 3 bases from V and 1 base from J, with 12 bases between. The CDR3 is CASSLGGPWNTEAFF. In DNA form, the CDR3 reads TGTGCCAGCAGTTTGGGGGGACCGTGGAACACTGAAGCTTTCTTT.

This chain connects TRBV18 to TRBJ1-3, with D possibly being TRBD1 (6 bases). CDR1 KGHSH and CDR2 LQKENI come from the germline V gene. This CDR3 region has 16 residues. The V gene lost 2 bases and the J gene lost 4 bases, with 15 bases spanning the gap. The DNA for the CDR3 is TGTGCCAGCTCACCATCACAGGGATATTCCGGAAACACCATATATTTT. Translated: CASSPSQGYSGNTIYF.

The rearrangement links TRBV4-3 to TRBJ2-7; TRBD1 matches 9 bases. The CDR3 covers 13 residues. Germline V lookup: CDR1 LGHNA, CDR2 YSLEER. Trimming removed 4 bases from V and 9 bases from J; junction bases left unmatched: 7. The CDR3 is CASSLSLTGGQYF. CDR3 nucleotides: TGCGCCAGCAGCCTTTCCCTGACAGGGGGGCAGTACTTC.

The chain has TRBV6-5 and TRBJ2-7; D is undetermined. The CDR3 has 11 residues. CDR1 MNHEY and CDR2 SVGAGI come from the germline V gene. Trimming took 7 bases from V and 4 from J, leaving 8 bases between them. The CDR3 region is CASIGRYEQYF. The CDR3 DNA is TGTGCCAGCATTGGGCGATACGAGCAGTACTTC.

DNA of the CDR3: TGCGCCAGCAGGATCTGGGGGAGGGACTTATCTAGCACAGATACGCAGTATTTT. Translating it yields CASRIWGRDLSSTDTQYF. V is TRBV5-1 and J is TRBJ2-3; 7 positions agree with TRBD2. Trimming cost V 5 bases and J 0 bases; bases outside gene matches: 15. CDR1 is SGHRS and CDR2 is YFSETQ in the germline V gene. The CDR3 contains 18 residues.

The chain is built from TRBV5-1 and TRBJ2-5; the D gene is possibly TRBD1 (6 bases). V was shortened by 5 bases and J by 5 bases, with 16 bases between the two germline ends. Germline CDR1 and CDR2: SGHRS and YFSETQ. CDR3 size: 14 residues. The CDR3: CASRPTGNWETQYF. The CDR3 nucleotides are TGCGCCAGCAGACCCACAGGGAACTGGGAGACCCAGTACTTC.

The CDR3 reads CASTRGGGVGTEAFF. The CDR3 DNA sequence: TGTGCCAGCACCCGTGGGGGAGGTGTGGGCACTGAAGCTTTCTTT. The rearrangement uses TRBV7-9 and TRBJ1-1; TRBD1 might be the D (5 bases). CDR3 length: 15 amino acids. With 7 bases removed from V and 4 bases from J, the gap between germline ends came to 19 bases. The germline gives CDR1 SEHNR, CDR2 FQNEAQ (reference sequence).

This rearrangement joins TRBV28 to TRBJ2-3; 8 nucleotides match TRBD2. The CDR3 sequence is 14 residues long. With V trimmed by 5 bases and J by 3 bases, 4 bases remained unmatched. CDR1 and CDR2 (germline): MDHEN, SYDVKM. The CDR3 here is CASSLGGATDTQYF. The CDR3 nucleotides read TGTGCCAGCAGTCTCGGGGGGGCGACAGATACGCAGTATTTT.

The chain couples TRBV2 to TRBJ2-7; 7 positions agree with TRBD1. The CDR3 is made up of 13 amino acids. V trimming: 5 bases; J trimming: 3 bases; junction bases outside the gene matches: 4. Germline CDR1 and CDR2: SNHLY and FYNNEI. The CDR3 region is CASSTRQGYEQYF. In nucleotides, the CDR3 is TGTGCCAGCAGTACTAGACAGGGCTACGAGCAGTACTTC.

J is TRBJ1-5 and V is TRBV10-1; D is perhaps TRBD1 (5 bases). Per germline, CDR1 WNHNN and CDR2 SYGVQD (reference sequence). The V end was cut by 3 bases, the J end by 1 base, with 10 bases between. The CDR3 totals 15 residues. The CDR3 DNA follows: TGCGCCAGCAGTGATGGACACCCAAGCAATCAGCCCCAGCATTTT. The encoded protein is CASSDGHPSNQPQHF.

This chain joins TRBV4-2 and TRBJ1-3; D remains ambiguous. The V gene lost 1 base and the J gene lost 2 bases, with 21 bases spanning the gap. Germline CDR1 LGHNA, CDR2 YNFKEQ. The CDR3 covers 19 residues. The CDR3 DNA sequence: TGTGCCAGCAGCCAAGTTGGTAGTCAAGAGGTTTTGGCTGGAAACACCATATATTTT. Amino acid sequence: CASSQVGSQEVLAGNTIYF.

V gene TRBV27 combines with J gene TRBJ2-1; TRBD2 matches at 14 bases. In germline, CDR1 is MNHEY, CDR2 SMNVEV (reference sequence). V gave up 5 bases and J gave up 10 bases; unmatched junction bases: 16. The CDR3 consists of 18 residues. The CDR3 protein is CASSPTPGTSGGSREQFF. As DNA, the CDR3 is TGTGCCAGCAGTCCGACTCCCGGGACTAGCGGGGGCTCACGGGAGCAGTTCTTC.

This clone came up once. The V call is TRBV9, the J call TRBJ2-7, with a possible D match to TRBD2 (5 bases). Germline loops: CDR1 SGDLS, CDR2 YYNGEE. Deletions cut 4 bases from V and 4 bases from J, with 12 bases between. The CDR3 is 13 amino acids. CDR3 sequence: CASSLRGGYEQYF. CDR3 sequence (DNA): TGTGCCAGCAGCCTAAGAGGAGGATACGAGCAGTACTTC.

The rearrangement links TRBV6-5 to TRBJ1-3, with a possible D match to TRBD1 (6 bases). V was pared by 2 bases and J by 3 bases, with 14 bases between. In germline, CDR1 is MNHEY, CDR2 SVGAGI. The length of the CDR3 is 16 residues. The CDR3 loop is CASSYGQGLFGNTIYF. CDR3 coding DNA: TGTGCCAGCAGTTACGGGCAGGGGCTTTTTGGAAACACCATATATTTT.

The chain has TRBV6-5 and TRBJ2-7, with 8 bases identical to TRBD2. V shed 8 bases and J 2 bases; nucleotides not matched to a gene: 2. CDR3 length: 12 residues. CDR1 is MNHEY and CDR2 is SVGAGI in the germline V gene. The CDR3 DNA is TGTGCCAGCGGGACTAGAACCTACGAGCAGTACTTC. Protein product: CASGTRTYEQYF.

The chain combines TRBV28 with TRBJ1-4; TRBD1 aligns across 7 bases. The CDR3 has 15 amino acids. V lost 5 bases and J lost 8; bases outside the gene matches: 11. Per germline, CDR1 MDHEN and CDR2 SYDVKM. The DNA of the CDR3 is TGTGCCAGCAGTGAACAGGGGTCCGACGGCGAAAAACTGTTTTTT. This encodes CASSEQGSDGEKLFF.

The chain has TRBV7-8 and TRBJ1-4; 8 nucleotides line up with TRBD1. After removal of 2 bases from V and 8 bases from J, the junction contained 4 bases not matched to a gene. This CDR3 comprises 14 residues. The germline V gene has CDR1 SGHVS and CDR2 FQNEAQ. Here the CDR3 DNA reads TGTGCCAGCAGCTTATCTACAGGGGGGGAAAAACTGTTTTTT. Its protein product is CASSLSTGGEKLFF.

Turning to this clone: This same CDR3 is encoded by further DNA sequences in the sample. The chain carries TRBV5-1 and TRBJ2-7; D is unclear. The CDR3 has 11 residues. Germline V gives CDR1 SGHRS, CDR2 YFSETQ. The V end was cut by 3 bases, the J end by 3 bases, with 4 bases between. The CDR3 here is CASSSLYEQYF. The CDR3 DNA reads TGCGCCAGCAGCTCCCTCTACGAGCAGTACTTC. Variable domain in full (rest from reference TRBV5-1 and TRBJ2-7): KAGVTQTPRYLIKTRGQQVTLSCSPISGHRSVSWYQQTPGQGLQFLFEYFSETQRNKGNFPGRFSGRQFSNSRSEMNVSTLELGDSALYLCASSSLYEQYFGPGTRLTVT.

This clone is deemed medium-sized. J is TRBJ1-1 and V is TRBV5-8; TRBD1 aligns across 8 bases. V was pared by 4 bases and J by 0 bases, with 5 bases of the junction left unmatched. The CDR3 has 15 residues. Germline loops: CDR1 SGHTS, CDR2 YDEGEE. The chain's CDR3 is CASSRQGTMNTEAFF. CDR3 sequence (DNA): TGTGCCAGCAGCCGACAGGGGACAATGAACACTGAAGCTTTCTTT.